Included here is one T cell receptor beta chain sequence, with context. This record belongs to a study of blood T cell repertoires in COVID-19. Assay: immunoSEQ multiplex PCR; the TCRdb copy retains only in-frame clones and omits some. The sample lists some 74,000 clones, roughly 90% seen once, with approximately 2.4% in the top ten. This CDR3 contains 11 residues. V gave up 8 bases and J gave up 4 bases, with 9 bases separating them. Germline lookup yields CDR1 GTSNPN and CDR2 SVGIG (reference sequence). Sequencing was carried out using peripheral blood. The chain carries TRBV30 and TRBJ2-1; D possibly uses TRBD1 or TRBD2 (5 bases each). The clonotype comes from a man between 45 and 60 years old with COVID-19, enrolled during active disease. In DNA, the CDR3 is TGTGCCGGGACCGCGTACAATGAGCAGTTCTTC. Translation: CAGTAYNEQFF.